The source of this T cell receptor (beta chain) is a study of cytomegalovirus exposure and HLA in healthy donors. About this clone itself: What it recognizes is unknown.

It was with 60 Vbeta and 13 Jbeta primers that the PCR ran. Generated by immunoSEQ multiplex PCR, the TCRdb table keeps only in-frame clones and is missing some. The table includes about 260,000 clones, approximately 85% detected once. Germline CDR1 and CDR2: GTSNPN and SVGIG (reference sequence). Unmatched junction bases numbered 5, after V lost 0 bases and J lost 5 bases. The CDR3 runs to 15 residues. General study findings and limits: Previous analysis showed most TCR beta V segments were productive about 87% or about 30% of the time.

V and J are TRBV30 and TRBJ2-3; 10 bases map to TRBD1. The receptor was derived from a woman aged 40-49 years in good health and CMV-seropositive. The source material was PBMCs. The CDR3: CAWSVGDRGKDTQYF. In DNA, the CDR3 is TGTGCCTGGAGTGTAGGGGACAGGGGCAAAGATACGCAGTATTTT.